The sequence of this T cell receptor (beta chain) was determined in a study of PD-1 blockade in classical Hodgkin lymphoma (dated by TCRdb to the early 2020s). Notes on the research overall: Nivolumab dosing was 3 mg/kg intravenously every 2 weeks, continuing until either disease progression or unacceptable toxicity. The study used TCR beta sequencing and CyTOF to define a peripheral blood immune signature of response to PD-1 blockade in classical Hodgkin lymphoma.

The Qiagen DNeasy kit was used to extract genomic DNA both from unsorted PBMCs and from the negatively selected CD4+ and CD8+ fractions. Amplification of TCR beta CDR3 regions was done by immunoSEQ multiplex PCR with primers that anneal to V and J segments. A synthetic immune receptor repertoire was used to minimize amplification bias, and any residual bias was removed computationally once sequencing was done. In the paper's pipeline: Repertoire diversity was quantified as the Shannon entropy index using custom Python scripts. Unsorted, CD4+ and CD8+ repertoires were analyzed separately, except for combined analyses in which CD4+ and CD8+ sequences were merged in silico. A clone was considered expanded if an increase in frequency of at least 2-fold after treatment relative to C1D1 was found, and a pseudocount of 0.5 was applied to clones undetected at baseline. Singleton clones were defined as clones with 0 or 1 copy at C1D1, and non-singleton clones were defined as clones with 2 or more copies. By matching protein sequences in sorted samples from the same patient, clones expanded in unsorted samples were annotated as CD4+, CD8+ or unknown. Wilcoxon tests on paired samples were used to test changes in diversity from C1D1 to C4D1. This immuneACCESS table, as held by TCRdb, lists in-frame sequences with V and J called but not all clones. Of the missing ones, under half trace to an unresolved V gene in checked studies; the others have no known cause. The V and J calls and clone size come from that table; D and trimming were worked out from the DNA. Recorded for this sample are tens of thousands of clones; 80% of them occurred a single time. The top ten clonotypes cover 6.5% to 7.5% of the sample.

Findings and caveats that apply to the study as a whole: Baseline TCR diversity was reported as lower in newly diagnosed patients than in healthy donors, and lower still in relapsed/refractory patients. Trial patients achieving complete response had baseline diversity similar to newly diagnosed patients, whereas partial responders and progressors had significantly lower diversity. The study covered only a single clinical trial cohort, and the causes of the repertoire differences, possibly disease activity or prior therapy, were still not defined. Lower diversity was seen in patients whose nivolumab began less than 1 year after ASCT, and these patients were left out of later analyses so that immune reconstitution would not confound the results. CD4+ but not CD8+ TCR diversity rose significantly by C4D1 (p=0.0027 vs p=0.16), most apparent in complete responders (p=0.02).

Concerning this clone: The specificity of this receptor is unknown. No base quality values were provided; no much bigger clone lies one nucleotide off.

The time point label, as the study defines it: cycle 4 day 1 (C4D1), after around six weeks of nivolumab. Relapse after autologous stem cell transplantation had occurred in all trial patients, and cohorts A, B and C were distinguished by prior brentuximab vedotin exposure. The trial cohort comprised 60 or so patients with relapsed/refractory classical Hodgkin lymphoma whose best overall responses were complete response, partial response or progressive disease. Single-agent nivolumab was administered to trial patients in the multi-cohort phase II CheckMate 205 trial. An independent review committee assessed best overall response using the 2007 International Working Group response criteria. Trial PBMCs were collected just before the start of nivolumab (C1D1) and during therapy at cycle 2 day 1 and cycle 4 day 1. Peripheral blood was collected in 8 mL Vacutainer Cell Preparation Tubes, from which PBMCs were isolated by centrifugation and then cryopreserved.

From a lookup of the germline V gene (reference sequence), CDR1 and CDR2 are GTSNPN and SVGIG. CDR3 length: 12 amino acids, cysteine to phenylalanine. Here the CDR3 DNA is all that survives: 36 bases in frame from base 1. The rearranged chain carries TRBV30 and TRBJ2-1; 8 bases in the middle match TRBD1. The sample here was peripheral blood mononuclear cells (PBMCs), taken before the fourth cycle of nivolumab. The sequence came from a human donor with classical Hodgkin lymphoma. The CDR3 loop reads CVFGQGAGEQFF. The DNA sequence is TGTGTCTTCGGGCAGGGGGCAGGTGAGCAGTTCTTC.